This TCR beta chain was obtained from a study of shared clonotypes between healthy human individuals. TCRdb's table, derived via immunoSEQ multiplex PCR, lists solely in-frame clones and lacks some. Of hundreds of thousands of clones in the sample, 90% to 96% were seen once. In germline, CDR1 is SGHAT, CDR2 FQNNGV. This CDR3 has 15 amino acids. After removal of 1 base from V and 8 bases from J, the junction contained 4 bases not matched to a gene. The receptor comes from a young woman in good health. The sequencing input was naive CD4+ T cells sorted from blood. The subset was: CD45RA+ positively selected. V usage is TRBV11-2 and J usage is TRBJ1-4; 10 nucleotides agree with TRBD1. The CDR3 reads CASSLATGGNEKLFF. CDR3 bases: TGTGCCAGCAGCTTAGCGACAGGGGGCAACGAAAAACTGTTTTTT.